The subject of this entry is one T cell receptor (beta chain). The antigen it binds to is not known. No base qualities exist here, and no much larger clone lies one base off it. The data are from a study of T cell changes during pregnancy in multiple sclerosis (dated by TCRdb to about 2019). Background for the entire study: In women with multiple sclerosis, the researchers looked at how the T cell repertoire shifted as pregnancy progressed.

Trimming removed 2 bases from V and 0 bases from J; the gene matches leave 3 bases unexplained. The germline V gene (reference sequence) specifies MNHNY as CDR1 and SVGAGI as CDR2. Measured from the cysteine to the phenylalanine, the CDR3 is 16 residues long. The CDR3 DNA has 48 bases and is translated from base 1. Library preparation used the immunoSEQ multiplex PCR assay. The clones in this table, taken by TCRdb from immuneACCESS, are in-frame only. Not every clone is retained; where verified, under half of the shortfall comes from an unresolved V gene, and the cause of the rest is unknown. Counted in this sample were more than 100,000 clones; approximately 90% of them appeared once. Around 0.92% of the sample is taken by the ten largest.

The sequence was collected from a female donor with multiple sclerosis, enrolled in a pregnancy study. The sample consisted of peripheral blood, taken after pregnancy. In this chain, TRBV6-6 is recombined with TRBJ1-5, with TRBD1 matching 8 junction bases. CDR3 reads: CASSYDRGDSNQPQHF. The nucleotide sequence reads TGTGCCAGCAGTTACGACAGGGGCGATAGCAATCAGCCCCAGCATTTT.